A single sample gave rise to the 27 T cell receptor beta chains below, sequenced in a study of shared clonotypes between healthy human individuals (dated by TCRdb to the early 2020s). Library method: the immunoSEQ multiplex PCR assay. Drawn from immuneACCESS, this table holds only the in-frame rearrangements with V and J called that TCRdb kept. Clones are partly lost; checked studies trace under half to an unresolved V gene and leave the rest unexplained. In this sample the table shows some 480,000 clones, roughly 85% of which occur a single time. Of the sample, 12% is held by the ten largest clones. The sequencing input was PBMCs. Receptors were obtained from a woman aged 40-49 years in good health. Some clones in this sample may be carry-over from other donors' samples.

This clone has a single count. This rearrangement joins TRBV27 to TRBJ2-5; 11 bases map to TRBD2. This CDR3 has 17 amino acids. CDR1 and CDR2 from the germline V gene are MNHEY and SMNVEV (reference sequence). Trimming at V came to 2 bases and at J to 4 bases, leaving 9 bases not matched to a gene. The CDR3 here is CASSLIPTSGEGETQYF. DNA of the CDR3: TGTGCCAGCAGTTTAATTCCGACTAGCGGGGAGGGAGAGACCCAGTACTTC.

CDR3 protein: CASSAEVLAGHYEQYF. CDR3 in DNA: TGCGCCAGCAGTGCAGAGGTCCTAGCGGGACACTACGAGCAGTACTTC. This chain links TRBV10-1 with TRBJ2-7; 9 positions match TRBD2. Losses at the gene ends were 4 bases for V and 3 bases for J; bases not matched to a gene: 10. The germline CDR1 and CDR2 sequences are WNHNN and SYGVQD (reference sequence). This CDR3 contains 16 residues.

The chain links TRBV27 to TRBJ2-4; the D gene is possibly TRBD2 (5 bases). CDR1 MNHEY and CDR2 SMNVEV come from the germline V gene (reference sequence). The CDR3 sequence is 13 residues long. V was cut by 5 bases and J by 4 bases, with 9 bases left in between. CDR3: CASSIGLKNIQYF. The CDR3, as DNA: TGTGCCAGCAGTATCGGACTGAAAAACATTCAGTACTTC.

The rearrangement links TRBV4-3 to TRBJ2-7, with a possible D match to TRBD1 (6 bases). Germline lookup yields CDR1 LGHNA and CDR2 YSLEER. This CDR3 comprises 16 residues. With 3 bases removed from V and 2 bases from J, the gap between germline ends came to 17 bases. CDR3 region: CASSQVMDSLPYEQYF. CDR3 DNA: TGCGCCAGCAGCCAGGTAATGGACAGTTTGCCCTACGAGCAGTACTTC.

This sequence joins TRBV5-5 and TRBJ1-1, with no clear D. CDR3 length equals 13 residues. Between the trimmed V and J ends, which lost 0 bases and 6 bases, there was a span of 9 bases. Germline CDR1 and CDR2: SGHKS and YYEKEE (reference sequence). The CDR3 nucleotides are TGTGCCAGCAGCTTGGGGGGTCGCCCTGAAGCTTTCTTT. It specifies CASSLGGRPEAFF.

The chain couples TRBV18 to TRBJ2-5; 7 nucleotides line up with TRBD1. The V gene's germline CDR1 is KGHSH and CDR2 LQKENI. V shed 6 bases and J 4 bases; nucleotides not matched to a gene: 11. The CDR3 totals 15 residues. The CDR3 protein is CASSIKTGLGETQYF. The CDR3 coding sequence is TGTGCCAGCTCCATAAAGACAGGGTTGGGAGAGACCCAGTACTTC.

The gene calls are TRBV18 and TRBJ2-7; D perhaps matches TRBD1 (6 bases). The germline V gene has CDR1 KGHSH and CDR2 LQKENI. V lost 2 bases to trimming and J lost 1 base, with 9 bases between them. CDR3 length: 14 amino acids. Written as DNA, the CDR3 is TGTGCCAGCTCACCAGGGGACAAATCCTACGAGCAGTACTTC. Its protein product is CASSPGDKSYEQYF.

The V and J genes are TRBV4-2 and TRBJ2-5, with 11 bases identical to TRBD1. The length of the CDR3 is 16 residues. J lost 4 bases, V lost 1 base, and 5 bases had no gene match. Germline lookup yields CDR1 LGHNA and CDR2 YNFKEQ. The CDR3 protein is CASSQGDRGSGETQYF. CDR3 nucleotides: TGTGCCAGCAGCCAAGGGGACAGGGGGTCGGGAGAGACCCAGTACTTC.

The genes are TRBV11-3 and TRBJ2-7, with D possibly being TRBD2 (7 bases). The CDR3 has 14 amino acids. Germline V CDR1 and CDR2: SGHNT, YENEEA. The V and J ends lost 2 bases and 2 bases respectively, with 10 bases between them. The CDR3 sequence is CASSLRGTTYEQYF. The CDR3, as DNA: TGTGCCAGCAGCTTAAGGGGGACTACCTACGAGCAGTACTTC. The full variable domain, completed using reference TRBV11-3 and TRBJ2-7, is EAGVVQSPRYKIIEKKQPVAFWCNPISGHNTLYWYLQNLGQGPELLIRYENEEAVDDSQLPKDRFSAERLKGVDSTLKIQPAELGDSAVYLCASSLRGTTYEQYFGPGTRLTVT.

V usage is TRBV7-8 and J usage is TRBJ2-5; D call uncertain. The CDR3 loop spans 16 amino acids. Germline CDR1 and CDR2: SGHVS and FQNEAQ. The ends were cut back, 0 bases at V and 5 bases at J, with 16 bases in the middle. CDR3 coding DNA: TGTGCCAGCAGCTTAGCGCTCAGGTTTTTTGTCGAGACCCAGTACTTC. Translated, it gives CASSLALRFFVETQYF.

The rearrangement links TRBV4-1 to TRBJ2-7; D gene unclear. The CDR3 totals 15 residues. Trimming removed 0 bases from V and 2 bases from J, with 11 bases in between. The germline CDR1 and CDR2 sequences are MGHRA and YSYEKL. The CDR3 loop reads CASSQDLASPYEQYF. In DNA, the CDR3 is TGCGCCAGCAGCCAAGATCTGGCCAGTCCCTACGAGCAGTACTTC.

Points on this clone: A read error may explain this, as a much larger clone is one base away. For the CDR3, the DNA is TGCGCCAGCAGTTCCTACAATGAGCAGTTCTTC. It encodes CASSSYNEQFF. V is TRBV10-2 and J is TRBJ2-1; D gene unclear. CDR1 and CDR2 (germline): WSHSY, SAAADI. The germline V and J ends were trimmed by 5 bases and 1 base, with 0 bases remaining between them. There are 11 residues in the CDR3.

The chain is built from TRBV13 and TRBJ2-3, with D maybe TRBD2 (5 bases). The V gene's germline CDR1 is PRHDT and CDR2 FYEKMQ (reference sequence). This CDR3 has 14 residues. V lost 1 base, J lost 3 bases, and 8 bases lay in between. As DNA, the CDR3 is TGTGCCAGCAGCTTAGCGCGGGCTACAGATACGCAGTATTTT. It translates to CASSLARATDTQYF.

This clone was detected many times. Other DNA sequences in this sample translate to the same CDR3. V and J are TRBV27 and TRBJ1-1; tentative D call: TRBD1 (5 bases). V lost 2 bases and J 0 bases, leaving 10 bases between the germline ends. CDR3 length: 15 amino acids. Germline loops: CDR1 MNHEY, CDR2 SMNVEV (reference sequence). For the CDR3, the DNA is TGTGCCAGCAGTTTACGGACACCCATGAACACTGAAGCTTTCTTT. Translated: CASSLRTPMNTEAFF.

A note on this clone: A far larger clone is one nucleotide away, so this likely arose from a read error. The CDR3 does not close with the conserved phenylalanine or tryptophan, likely indicating a read error. The V and J genes are TRBV10-3 and TRBJ2-7; tentatively, D is TRBD1 or TRBD2 (5 bases each). Germline CDR1 reads ENHRY; CDR2 reads SYGVKD. With 4 bases removed from V and 7 bases from J, the gap between germline ends came to 11 bases. This CDR3 has 12 amino acids. As DNA, the CDR3 is TGTGCCATCAGTGCCCAGGGCGGGGAGCAGTACTCC. It yields the protein CAISAQGGEQYS.

The chain employs TRBV5-1 and TRBJ2-3, with no clear D. The germline gives CDR1 SGHRS, CDR2 YFSETQ. Trimming pared 5 bases from V and 0 bases from J, leaving 10 bases between. There are 14 residues in the CDR3. The CDR3 sequence is CASSAFSSTDTQYF. In DNA form, the CDR3 reads TGCGCCAGCAGTGCATTTTCTAGCACAGATACGCAGTATTTT. The complete variable domain, with remaining parts taken from reference TRBV5-1 and TRBJ2-3, reads KAGVTQTPRYLIKTRGQQVTLSCSPISGHRSVSWYQQTPGQGLQFLFEYFSETQRNKGNFPGRFSGRQFSNSRSEMNVSTLELGDSALYLCASSAFSSTDTQYFGPGTRLTVL.

This chain connects TRBV19 to TRBJ1-5, with 7 bases fitting TRBD1. CDR3 length equals 16 residues. Germline-derived CDR1 and CDR2 are LNHDA and SQIVND (reference sequence). V gave up 8 bases and J gave up 5 bases; unmatched junction bases: 15. The CDR3 reads CASSSHTGQRYQPQHF. DNA of the CDR3: TGTGCCAGTTCGTCGCACACGGGACAGCGATATCAGCCCCAGCATTTT.

J is TRBJ1-5 and V is TRBV6-1, with D hard to call. V shed 8 bases and J shed 7 bases, with 15 bases lying between them. CDR3 length equals 13 residues. The V gene's germline CDR1 is MNHNS and CDR2 SASEGT. CDR3 loop: CASSVQAIQPQHF. CDR3 DNA: TGTGCCAGCTCGGTTCAGGCGATCCAGCCCCAGCATTTT.

The rearrangement uses TRBV9 and TRBJ2-7; TRBD1 aligns across 7 bases. Germline loops: CDR1 SGDLS, CDR2 YYNGEE. This CDR3 is 15 amino acids long. J gave up 6 bases and V 1 base, and 10 bases lay outside the gene matches. The CDR3: CASSVTGAPMGEQYF. In DNA, the CDR3 is TGTGCCAGCAGCGTAACAGGGGCCCCTATGGGCGAGCAGTACTTC.

The gene calls are TRBV5-1 and TRBJ2-7, with TRBD1 as a possible D gene (5 bases). Per the germline V gene, CDR1 is SGHRS and CDR2 is YFSETQ. The V end was cut by 0 bases, the J end by 3 bases, with 7 bases between. CDR3 length: 13 amino acids. The CDR3 DNA sequence: TGCGCCAGCAGCTTGGACAGGATCTACGAGCAGTACTTC. Its translation: CASSLDRIYEQYF.

This rearrangement joins TRBV4-1 to TRBJ2-1; no clear D gene. Germline V CDR1 and CDR2: MGHRA, YSYEKL. The CDR3 consists of 14 residues. V shed 5 bases and J shed 2 bases, with 10 bases lying between them. CDR3 protein: CASSTQRPYNEQFF. The CDR3 DNA reads as TGCGCCAGCAGCACCCAGCGACCCTACAATGAGCAGTTCTTC.

The chain employs TRBV7-3 and TRBJ2-2; 8 nucleotides match TRBD1. The CDR3 runs 16 residues. Unmatched junction bases numbered 9, after V lost 5 bases and J lost 4 bases. CDR1 SGHTA and CDR2 FQGTGA come from the germline V gene. The CDR3 spells CASSGEQGAPTGELFF. In nucleotides, the CDR3 is TGTGCCAGCAGCGGAGAGCAGGGGGCGCCCACCGGGGAGCTGTTTTTT.

The rearrangement links TRBV5-1 to TRBJ2-5, with 14 bases fitting TRBD2. V lost 2 bases, J lost 5 bases, and 14 bases stayed unmatched. Germline V CDR1 and CDR2: SGHRS, YFSETQ. CDR3 size: 19 residues. CDR3 sequence: CASSFSPGTSGSLGETQYF. The CDR3 bases are TGCGCCAGCAGCTTCTCTCCCGGGACTAGCGGGAGCCTCGGTGAGACCCAGTACTTC. The full variable domain, with the rest looked up from reference TRBV5-1 and TRBJ2-5, is KAGVTQTPRYLIKTRGQQVTLSCSPISGHRSVSWYQQTPGQGLQFLFEYFSETQRNKGNFPGRFSGRQFSNSRSEMNVSTLELGDSALYLCASSFSPGTSGSLGETQYFGPGTRLLVL.

In this sample, this clone turned up a few times. This chain uses TRBV10-3 with TRBJ1-1; a possible D gene is TRBD1 (6 bases). This CDR3 spans 15 amino acids. Trimming took 3 bases from V and 3 from J, leaving 14 bases between them. Germline V gene lookup returns CDR1 ENHRY and CDR2 SYGVKD. CDR3 residues: CAISDGGRGYTEAFF. The CDR3 nucleotides are TGTGCCATCAGTGATGGGGGGCGCGGTTACACTGAAGCTTTCTTT.

This clone has only one observation. A read error may explain this, as a much larger clone is one base away. The CDR3 nucleotides are TGTACCAGCAGCTCGGGACAGGGGAACACTGAAGCTTTCTTT. This sequence encodes CTSSSGQGNTEAFF. The chain recombines TRBV7-8 with TRBJ1-1, with 9 bases aligning to TRBD1. The CDR3 runs 14 residues. In germline, CDR1 is SGHVS, CDR2 FQNEAQ.

The chain recombines TRBV19 with TRBJ1-5, with a tentative D call TRBD1 (6 bases). The CDR3 sequence is 15 residues long. The V and J ends lost 3 bases and 4 bases respectively, with 13 bases between them. From germline, CDR1 is LNHDA and CDR2 SQIVND (reference sequence). The chain's CDR3 is CASSMFGGRNQPQHF. The CDR3 coding sequence is TGTGCCAGTAGTATGTTTGGGGGGCGGAATCAGCCCCAGCATTTT.

Of note for this clone: The likely explanation is a read error, given a far larger clone one base away. The chain links TRBV11-2 to TRBJ2-7; possibly TRBD1 for D (5 bases). This CDR3 is 12 amino acids long. Looked up from germline, CDR1 is SGHAT and CDR2 is FQNNGV. CDR3 coding DNA: TGTGCCAGCAGCGTAGACAGAGACGAGCGGTACTTC. It translates to CASSVDRDERYF.